This T cell receptor (beta chain) is from a study of T cell repertoires in cytomegalovirus infection. Study information: Through public TCR beta signatures, both CMV infection and matching HLA type were indicated. Study-wide results and limits: The ex vivo response showed dominance by HLA-C-restricted CMV-specific TCR beta clonotypes.

Germline V lookup: CDR1 LNHDA, CDR2 SQIVND (reference sequence). Between the trimmed V and J ends, which lost 9 bases and 0 bases, there was a span of 21 bases. The CDR3 runs to 17 residues. TCRdb fed the reads into MiXCR, producing one record per CDR3 protein. Counted here are 230,000 or so distinct CDR3 sequences, about 17% occurring once; the ten biggest clones make up roughly half. A word on this clonotype: Antigen: not known.

The sequenced sample was CD8+ T cells from PBMCs. The chain has TRBV19 and TRBJ2-1; D might be TRBD2 (6 bases). The sequence was obtained from a human donor in good health (CMV status not recorded). Some clones in this sample may be carry-over from other donors' samples. The CDR3 loop reads CASGPLALVSSYNEQFF. Here the CDR3 DNA reads TGTGCCAGCGGGCCCCTAGCGCTCGTAAGCTCCTACAATGAGCAGTTCTTC.